Each of the 20 T cell receptor beta chains below was sequenced from the same sample in a study of beta chain features in type 1 diabetes. Study findings and constraints: TCRB CDR3 length was moderately but significantly reduced in all four CD4+ subsets of Type 1 diabetes patients.

No cognate antigen is known for these TCRs. Reverse transcription of all isolated RNA meant that expressed TCRB transcripts were sequenced. The table came from immunoSEQ multiplex PCR; TCRdb's copy has only in-frame clones and leaves some out. The sample consists of more than 300,000 clones, roughly 12% of them appearing once. The specimen was naive CD4+ T cells from blood. The receptor set was obtained from a woman between 18 and 30 years old with type 1 diabetes.

V usage is TRBV7-2 and J usage is TRBJ1-1; 9 bases line up with TRBD1. Germline V lookup: CDR1 SGHTA, CDR2 FQGNSA. The CDR3 is 12 residues long. V gave up 5 bases and J gave up 7 bases; unmatched junction bases: 2. The CDR3 spells CASSPTGGEAFF. CDR3 sequence (DNA): TGTGCCAGCAGCCCGACAGGGGGTGAAGCTTTCTTT.

The J gene is TRBJ1-2, the V gene TRBV2; TRBD1 is a possible D gene (5 bases). V was trimmed by 3 bases and J by 6 bases, leaving 17 bases between them. This CDR3 is built from 15 residues. Germline V lookup: CDR1 SNHLY, CDR2 FYNNEI. Here the CDR3 DNA reads TGTGCCAGCAGTGACCATCCGGGGAGGGGTAATGGCTACACCTTC. Translated, it gives CASSDHPGRGNGYTF. Combining the CDR3 with reference TRBV2 and TRBJ1-2 gives the whole variable domain EPEVTQTPSHQVTQMGQEVILRCVPISNHLYFYWYRQILGQKVEFLVSFYNNEISEKSEIFDDQFSVERPDGSNFTLKIRSTKLEDSAMYFCASSDHPGRGNGYTFGSGTRLTVV.

The chain recombines TRBV7-3 with TRBJ2-2; D might be TRBD2 (5 bases). Germline assignment: CDR1 SGHTA and CDR2 FQGTGA. V gave up 5 bases and J gave up 6 bases, with 10 bases separating them. The CDR3 loop spans 13 amino acids. CDR3 sequence: CASSLEGAGELFF. The CDR3 DNA follows: TGTGCCAGCAGCCTCGAGGGAGCCGGGGAGCTGTTTTTT.

This clone came up a few times. The gene calls are TRBV5-4 and TRBJ2-3; 7 bases are a match to TRBD2. The CDR3 contains 15 residues. Per germline, CDR1 SGHNT and CDR2 YYREEE (reference sequence). V lost 10 bases to trimming and J lost 3 bases; unmatched junction nucleotides: 14. The CDR3 spells CAAGVVGLGTDTQYF. The CDR3 DNA reads as TGTGCCGCGGGGGTCGTGGGGTTGGGAACAGATACGCAGTATTTT.

The rearrangement joins TRBV7-9 to TRBJ2-7; 12 nucleotides match TRBD2. J was trimmed by 9 bases and V by 3 bases; bases with no gene match: 9. The length of the CDR3 is 15 residues. The V gene's germline CDR1 is SEHNR and CDR2 FQNEAQ (reference sequence). The CDR3 reads CASSLDLLAGGLQYF. The CDR3 DNA reads as TGTGCCAGCAGCTTGGACCTTCTAGCGGGAGGGTTGCAGTACTTC.

This clone showed up just a few times. The chain's CDR3 is CASSIAASSGNTIYF. Here the CDR3 DNA reads TGTGCCAGCTCAATCGCGGCCAGCTCTGGAAACACCATATATTTT. This chain joins TRBV18 and TRBJ1-3; D gene uncertain. Germline CDR1 and CDR2: KGHSH and LQKENI. CDR3 length: 15 residues. Trimming shortened V by 5 bases and J by 0 bases, and 11 bases separated the two germline ends.

The chain links TRBV18 to TRBJ2-6; weak D call: TRBD1 (7 bases). The germline V gene has CDR1 KGHSH and CDR2 LQKENI. The V and J ends lost 6 bases and 1 base respectively, with 16 bases between them. The CDR3 extends over 17 amino acids. The CDR3 spells CASSPLEGASGANVLTF. CDR3 bases: TGTGCCAGCTCGCCGTTGGAGGGGGCTTCTGGGGCCAACGTCCTGACTTTC.

This clone was detected only a few times. The gene calls are TRBV6-1 and TRBJ1-2; D uncertain. CDR1 and CDR2 (germline): MNHNS, SASEGT. The CDR3 has 12 amino acids. Trimming cost V 2 bases and J 10 bases, with 11 bases left between them. CDR3 in amino acids: CASSESWRLYTF. The CDR3 DNA reads TGTGCCAGCAGTGAATCCTGGCGGCTCTACACCTTC.

This clone showed up just a few times. The V call is TRBV11-2, the J call TRBJ2-1; 7 bases match TRBD2. The J segment lost 6 bases and the V segment lost 3 bases, leaving 2 bases of the junction unmatched. Germline V lookup: CDR1 SGHAT, CDR2 FQNNGV. CDR3 size: 13 residues. The DNA for the CDR3 is TGTGCCAGCAGCTTCCAGCGGGGCAATGAGCAGTTCTTC. Its protein is CASSFQRGNEQFF.

There are a few counts of this clone. V gene TRBV4-3 combines with J gene TRBJ2-2; 11 nucleotides agree with TRBD2. The V segment lost 2 bases and the J segment 1 base; nucleotides outside the gene matches: 6. Germline V gives CDR1 LGHNA, CDR2 YSLEER. The CDR3 runs 18 residues. CDR3 DNA: TGCGCCAGCAGCCAAATCCTCGGGACTAGCGGGAACACCGGGGAGCTGTTTTTT. The encoded protein is CASSQILGTSGNTGELFF.

V is TRBV5-1 and J is TRBJ2-4, with a possible D match to TRBD2 (5 bases). The germline gives CDR1 SGHRS, CDR2 YFSETQ. The CDR3 covers 16 residues. V lost 0 bases and J 1 base, leaving 11 bases between the germline ends. CDR3 in amino acids: CASSLGLTGAKNIQYF. In DNA form, the CDR3 reads TGCGCCAGCAGCTTGGGATTGACGGGGGCCAAAAACATTCAGTACTTC.

The CDR3 region is CAWRLGAIMNTEAFF. DNA of the CDR3: TGTGCCTGGAGGCTAGGAGCTATCATGAACACTGAAGCTTTCTTT. V is TRBV30 and J is TRBJ1-1; D is ambiguous. The germline V gene encodes CDR1 GTSNPN and CDR2 SVGIG (reference sequence). Between the trimmed V and J ends, which lost 3 bases and 0 bases, there was a span of 14 bases. The CDR3 sequence is 15 residues long.

This clone was observed a handful of times. This chain uses TRBV5-1 with TRBJ2-5; 9 positions agree with TRBD2. The germline CDR1 and CDR2 sequences are SGHRS and YFSETQ. V was pared by 1 base and J by 1 base, with 2 bases of the junction left unmatched. The CDR3 is 15 residues long. The DNA of the CDR3 is TGCGCCAGCAGCTTGACTAGCGGGCCCCAAGAGACCCAGTACTTC. It is translated as CASSLTSGPQETQYF.

The V gene is TRBV19, the J gene TRBJ2-1; the D is unclear. This CDR3 is built from 11 residues. Germline V gene sequence: CDR1 LNHDA, CDR2 SQIVND (reference sequence). Trimming stripped 5 bases from V and 9 bases from J, with 8 bases between. The CDR3 reads CASSLRREQFF. As DNA, the CDR3 is TGTGCCAGTAGTCTCCGTCGTGAGCAGTTCTTC.

The V gene is TRBV9, the J gene TRBJ2-3; D unclear. This CDR3 has 13 residues. CDR1 is SGDLS and CDR2 is YYNGEE in the germline V gene. The V end was cut by 0 bases, the J end by 5 bases, with 7 bases between. The CDR3 spells CASSVAVVDTQYF. In DNA form, the CDR3 reads TGTGCCAGCAGCGTAGCCGTCGTAGATACGCAGTATTTT.

Comment on this clone: One end of the junction fails to match germline, which may point to a read error. The chain carries TRBV7-7 and TRBJ2-1; 9 bases align to TRBD1. The CDR3 runs 13 residues. The germline gives CDR1 SSHAT, CDR2 FNYEAQ (reference sequence). This CDR3 is CASSLGTGNEQFF. The DNA of the CDR3 is TGTGCTAGCAGCTTAGGGACAGGGAATGAGCAGTTCTTC.

The V and J genes are TRBV2 and TRBJ2-3; weak D call: TRBD2 (5 bases). Per germline, CDR1 SNHLY and CDR2 FYNNEI. Between the trimmed V and J ends, which lost 4 bases and 2 bases, there was a span of 13 bases. The CDR3 length is 15 residues. For the CDR3, the DNA is TGTGCCAGCAGTGTGCGGGCCACTTACACAGATACGCAGTATTTT. Its translation is CASSVRATYTDTQYF.

This clone showed up just a few times. The gene calls are TRBV4-1 and TRBJ2-5; no firm D call. Germline V gene lookup returns CDR1 MGHRA and CDR2 YSYEKL. This CDR3 has 14 amino acids. V was trimmed by 1 base and J by 2 bases, leaving 8 bases between them. The DNA for the CDR3 is TGCGCCAGCAGCCAAGTGGGCCAGCAAGAGACCCAGTACTTC. Amino acids: CASSQVGQQETQYF.

This clone was found a few times. The chain is built from TRBV28 and TRBJ2-1, with D uncertain. The germline V gene encodes CDR1 MDHEN and CDR2 SYDVKM. The length of the CDR3 is 14 residues. V dropped 6 bases and J dropped 5 bases, with 14 bases sitting between them. For the CDR3, the DNA is TGTGCCAGCAGCAGTACAGCAGACCACAATGAGCAGTTCTTC. Amino acids: CASSSTADHNEQFF.

This clone was picked up a small number of times. The V and J genes are TRBV21-1 and TRBJ2-5; TRBD2 reflects the table's D call only, with no check against the DNA. TRBV21-1 is designated a pseudogene. CDR3 length: 15 residues. CDR3 DNA: TGTGCCAGCAGCAAAGTAGGGGCAGGGAGGGAGACCCAGTACTTC. Its protein is CASSKVGAGRETQYF.